Below, 32 T cell receptor beta chains from the same sample are listed, as sequenced in a study of CD8 T cells in ankylosing spondylitis. From the 5' RACE reads, TCRdb called clonotypes with MiXCR, one entry per CDR3 protein. The top ten clones hold roughly 15% of a sample with approximately 140,000 distinct CDR3 sequences, 40% to 50% of them seen once. Material for sequencing was synovial fluid, either unsorted or a sorted T cell fraction (not recorded which). These receptors all come from a male donor with ankylosing spondylitis.

The rearrangement links TRBV14 to TRBJ1-5; D gene uncertain. Germline assignment: CDR1 SGHDN and CDR2 FVKESK. The CDR3 is 13 residues long. Trimming removed 5 bases from V and 7 bases from J, with 12 bases in between. CDR3 nucleotide sequence: TGTGCCAGCAGCACGCGAGTGGGGCAGCCCCAGCATTTT. Amino acids: CASSTRVGQPQHF.

The rearrangement joins TRBV28 to TRBJ2-7; D is unclear. Germline V lookup: CDR1 MDHEN, CDR2 SYDVKM. V lost 3 bases, J lost 2 bases, and 8 bases lay in between. The length of the CDR3 is 13 residues. CDR3 DNA sequence: TGTGCCAGCAGTTTCGACCACACCTACGAGCAGTACTTC. This gives the protein CASSFDHTYEQYF.

Ten or more counts support this clonotype. The V call is TRBV5-1, the J call TRBJ2-7, with 10 positions matching TRBD1. V lost 7 bases and J lost 4; bases outside the gene matches: 8. The CDR3 runs to 14 residues. From germline, CDR1 is SGHRS and CDR2 YFSETQ. DNA of the CDR3: TGCGCCAGCGGCCCGGGACAGGGGACTTACGAGCAGTACTTC. Encoded protein: CASGPGQGTYEQYF.

The chain combines TRBV4-2 with TRBJ2-1, with D tentatively TRBD2 (6 bases). The V gene lost 4 bases and the J gene lost 8 bases, with 18 bases spanning the gap. The CDR3 sequence is 15 residues long. Germline loops: CDR1 LGHNA, CDR2 YNFKEQ. The CDR3 loop reads CASSPSGGEIDEQFF. The CDR3 nucleotides read TGTGCCAGCAGCCCCTCCGGGGGTGAGATAGATGAGCAGTTCTTC.

The chain carries TRBV15 and TRBJ1-5; D may be TRBD1 (5 bases). The CDR3 is 12 residues long. CDR1 is LNHNV, CDR2 YYDKDF, per germline (reference sequence). Trimming took off 3 bases at V and 9 bases at J, with 9 bases between the two ends. This CDR3 is CATSSRVRPQHF. The CDR3 DNA follows: TGTGCCACCAGCAGCAGGGTGCGGCCCCAGCATTTT.

The V call is TRBV19, the J call TRBJ2-1, with D unclear. CDR1 LNHDA and CDR2 SQIVND come from the germline V gene (reference sequence). The CDR3 is 13 amino acids. Trimming stripped 3 bases from V and 3 bases from J, with 6 bases between. CDR3 DNA sequence: TGTGCCAGTAGTATTCTTCACTACAATGAGCAGTTCTTC. Encoded protein: CASSILHYNEQFF.

As DNA, the CDR3 is TGTGCCAGCACTTCGGGAACCCGCATGAGCTCCTACAATGAGCAGTTCTTC. Translating it yields CASTSGTRMSSYNEQFF. The chain carries TRBV28 and TRBJ2-1; tentative D call: TRBD2 (5 bases). Germline CDR1 reads MDHEN; CDR2 reads SYDVKM. The V end lost 7 bases, the J end lost 0 bases, and 19 bases lay between the germline ends. The CDR3 has 17 residues.

This clonotype was seen only a few times. Here the CDR3 reads CASSDSPGQGEGGYTF. The DNA of the CDR3 is TGTGCCAGCAGCGATAGCCCGGGACAGGGTGAGGGCGGCTACACCTTC. V and J are TRBV9 and TRBJ1-2, with 9 bases matching TRBD1. Germline CDR1 SGDLS, CDR2 YYNGEE. The J segment lost 8 bases and the V segment lost 3 bases, leaving 14 bases of the junction unmatched. The CDR3 contains 16 residues.

This clonotype was observed many times. This chain uses TRBV20-1 with TRBJ2-2; 7 bases fit TRBD2. Losses at the gene ends were 0 bases for V and 3 bases for J; bases not matched to a gene: 4. The CDR3 has 15 residues. Germline CDR1 and CDR2: DFQATT and SNEGSKA (reference sequence). DNA of the CDR3: TGCAGTGCTAGAGATGGGAGGGAGGACACCGGGGAGCTGTTTTTT. It is translated as CSARDGREDTGELFF.

The sample holds many counts of this clonotype. The chain uses TRBV7-9 and TRBJ2-1; D gene ambiguous. Trimming took 0 bases from V and 4 from J, leaving 10 bases between them. The CDR3 has 15 amino acids. Germline lookup yields CDR1 SEHNR and CDR2 FQNEAQ (reference sequence). CDR3 DNA: TGTGCCAGCAGCTTAGCGGTGGGGTATTACAATGAGCAGTTCTTC. It codes for CASSLAVGYYNEQFF. The variable domain in full, with the rest retrieved from reference TRBV7-9 and TRBJ2-1, is DTGVSQNPRHKITKRGQNVTFRCDPISEHNRLYWYRQTLGQGPEFLTYFQNEAQLEKSRLLSDRFSAERPKGSFSTLEIQRTEQGDSAMYLCASSLAVGYYNEQFFGPGTRLTVL.

There are many counts of this clonotype. The chain combines TRBV29-1 with TRBJ2-2, with no clear D. This CDR3 is built from 13 residues. CDR1 is SQVTM and CDR2 is ANQGSEA in the germline V gene. V gave up 3 bases and J gave up 2 bases, with 7 bases separating them. The DNA of the CDR3 is TGCAGCGTTGAGGGGTTTAACACCGGGGAGCTGTTTTTT. Its protein product is CSVEGFNTGELFF.

The J gene is TRBJ2-2, the V gene TRBV5-6; D tentatively fits TRBD1 or TRBD2 (5 bases each). The V gene lost 4 bases and the J gene lost 3 bases, with 10 bases spanning the gap. This CDR3 has 14 amino acids. Germline CDR1 reads SGHDT; CDR2 reads YYEEEE. The CDR3 nucleotides are TGTGCCAGCAGCCCGGGGCTGTACACCGGGGAGCTGTTTTTT. Its protein product is CASSPGLYTGELFF.

This sequence joins TRBV12-3 or TRBV12-4 and TRBJ2-3, with 8 bases that match TRBD2. This CDR3 is built from 16 residues. V trimming: 1 base; J trimming: 2 bases; junction bases outside the gene matches: 5. Written as DNA, the CDR3 is TGTGCCAGCAGTTTAGTCCCGGGGGGGGCCACAGATACGCAGTATTTT. This sequence encodes CASSLVPGGATDTQYF.

This clonotype turned up a few times. The chain joins TRBV2 to TRBJ1-2; D is undetermined. The CDR3 has 15 residues. CDR1 SNHLY and CDR2 FYNNEI come from the germline V gene. Trimming shortened V by 6 bases and J by 0 bases, and 14 bases separated the two germline ends. The chain's CDR3 is CASRTRRGANYGYTF. DNA for the CDR3: TGTGCCAGCAGAACAAGACGGGGAGCTAACTATGGCTACACCTTC.

The rearrangement uses TRBV20-1 and TRBJ2-7, with D possibly being TRBD1 or TRBD2 (5 bases each). CDR1 and CDR2 from the germline V gene are DFQATT and SNEGSKA (reference sequence). V dropped 1 base and J dropped 2 bases, with 9 bases sitting between them. This CDR3 comprises 13 residues. CDR3 protein: CSARGGPAYEQYF. The CDR3 DNA follows: TGCAGTGCTAGAGGGGGACCCGCCTACGAGCAGTACTTC.

The V call is TRBV7-9, the J call TRBJ1-3; D unclear. Trimming shortened V by 1 base and J by 0 bases, and 10 bases separated the two germline ends. Germline assignment: CDR1 SEHNR and CDR2 FQNEAQ (reference sequence). This CDR3 has 16 amino acids. The DNA of the CDR3 is TGTGCCAGCAGCTTAGAACCGTTACCCTCTGGAAACACCATATATTTT. Its translation is CASSLEPLPSGNTIYF.

This clonotype has just a few counts. The chain carries TRBV4-1 and TRBJ1-6; D call uncertain. Trimming removed 1 base at V and 1 base at J, with 2 bases between. Germline CDR1 reads MGHRA; CDR2 reads YSYEKL. The CDR3 totals 14 residues. Written as DNA, the CDR3 is TGCGCCAGCAGCCAAGGTTCCTATAATTCACCCCTCCACTTT. Its protein is CASSQGSYNSPLHF.

The gene calls are TRBV4-3 and TRBJ2-2; 10 bases line up with TRBD2. Germline V gene data show CDR1 as LGHNA and CDR2 as YSLEER. The CDR3 is made up of 17 amino acids. V lost 0 bases to trimming and J lost 4 bases; unmatched junction nucleotides: 5. CDR3 region: CASSQDWSGRATGELFF. CDR3 bases: TGCGCCAGCAGCCAAGATTGGAGCGGGAGGGCCACCGGGGAGCTGTTTTTT.

The rearrangement links TRBV30 to TRBJ2-3; D is ambiguous. Between the trimmed V and J ends, which lost 1 base and 3 bases, there was a span of 8 bases. The CDR3 is made up of 13 amino acids. Germline V CDR1 and CDR2: GTSNPN, SVGIG (reference sequence). The CDR3 protein is CAWSDERTDTQYF. The CDR3 DNA reads as TGTGCCTGGAGTGACGAGAGAACAGATACGCAGTATTTT.

V and J are TRBV29-1 and TRBJ2-1; 7 bases fit TRBD2. The V segment lost 8 bases and the J segment 3 bases; nucleotides outside the gene matches: 7. The germline gives CDR1 SQVTM, CDR2 ANQGSEA. This CDR3 spans 13 amino acids. Here the CDR3 reads CSQGGRGYNEQFF. The DNA of the CDR3 is TGCAGCCAAGGCGGGAGAGGCTACAATGAGCAGTTCTTC.

The CDR3 nucleotides read TGTGCCAGCAGAGCAGAAATAGCCTACAATGAGCAGTTCTTC. Its translation is CASRAEIAYNEQFF. The chain carries TRBV7-9 and TRBJ2-1, with D uncertain. This CDR3 contains 14 residues. The V end lost 6 bases, the J end lost 2 bases, and 11 bases lay between the germline ends. Germline-derived CDR1 and CDR2 are SEHNR and FQNEAQ (reference sequence).

For the CDR3, the DNA is TGTGCCACTACACTAGCGGGGTCCTACAATGAGCAGTTCTTC. Its protein is CATTLAGSYNEQFF. This chain connects TRBV10-3 to TRBJ2-1; 10 bases agree with TRBD2. V dropped 10 bases and J dropped 1; count of bases not matched to a gene: 4. The CDR3 consists of 14 residues. Per germline, CDR1 ENHRY and CDR2 SYGVKD.

This clonotype was seen only a few times. The genes are TRBV11-2 and TRBJ2-2; no clear D gene. Germline lookup yields CDR1 SGHAT and CDR2 FQNNGV. This CDR3 spans 15 amino acids. V dropped 4 bases and J dropped 4 bases, with 13 bases sitting between them. The CDR3 spells CASSSTLGPTGELFF. CDR3 nucleotides: TGTGCCAGCAGCTCCACCCTAGGACCCACCGGGGAGCTGTTTTTT.

The CDR3 loop is CASSLFLDRSYEQYF. CDR3 coding DNA: TGTGCCAGCAGTTTATTTCTGGACAGGAGCTACGAGCAGTACTTC. The chain employs TRBV28 and TRBJ2-7; 7 nucleotides agree with TRBD1. Looked up from germline, CDR1 is MDHEN and CDR2 is SYDVKM. The ends lost 1 base at V and 3 bases at J; junction bases unmatched: 6. CDR3 size: 15 residues. Complete variable domain (other parts from reference TRBV28 and TRBJ2-7): DVKVTQSSRYLVKRTGEKVFLECVQDMDHENMFWYRQDPGLGLRLIYFSYDVKMKEKGDIPEGYSVSREKKERFSLILESASTNQTSMYLCASSLFLDRSYEQYFGPGTRLTVT.

V gene TRBV6-1 combines with J gene TRBJ1-1, with TRBD1 as a possible D gene (5 bases). Germline V gene sequence: CDR1 MNHNS, CDR2 SASEGT. This CDR3 spans 13 amino acids. The V and J ends lost 4 bases and 7 bases respectively, with 13 bases between them. DNA of the CDR3: TGTGCCAGCAGTGGCGGGACGCGGATTGAAGCTTTCTTT. Protein product: CASSGGTRIEAFF.

The chain links TRBV10-2 to TRBJ2-1; the D gene could be TRBD1 or TRBD2 (5 bases each). V gave up 2 bases and J gave up 7 bases, with 12 bases separating them. Germline V gene sequence: CDR1 WSHSY, CDR2 SAAADI. The CDR3 covers 14 residues. In DNA, the CDR3 is TGCGCCAGCAGTGAGGTGTCGGGGACGAATGAGCAGTTCTTC. Translated, it gives CASSEVSGTNEQFF.

This clonotype was counted a few times. This chain links TRBV5-1 with TRBJ2-5; TRBD1 matches at 7 bases. This CDR3 is 15 amino acids long. Unmatched junction bases numbered 8, after V lost 0 bases and J lost 6 bases. Germline V lookup: CDR1 SGHRS, CDR2 YFSETQ. CDR3 loop: CASSLEQGLLKTQYF. The CDR3 DNA sequence: TGCGCCAGCAGCTTGGAACAGGGGCTGTTAAAGACCCAGTACTTC.

This clonotype was counted many times. The chain combines TRBV20-1 with TRBJ2-3, with TRBD2 identical over 8 bases. This CDR3 region has 14 residues. The V and J ends lost 3 bases and 2 bases, in that order; junction bases with no gene match: 4. CDR1 is DFQATT and CDR2 is SNEGSKA in the germline V gene (reference sequence). The CDR3 is CSASGRANTDTQYF. The CDR3 nucleotides read TGCAGTGCTAGCGGGAGGGCCAACACAGATACGCAGTATTTT.

The V gene is TRBV20-1, the J gene TRBJ1-2, with D perhaps TRBD1 (6 bases). V gave up 4 bases and J gave up 5 bases, with 23 bases separating them. The CDR3 totals 16 residues. Germline V lookup: CDR1 DFQATT, CDR2 SNEGSKA (reference sequence). CDR3 DNA: TGCAGTGCTACCGGAAACCCGACAGGCGAAGCATATGGCTACACCTTC. It is translated as CSATGNPTGEAYGYTF.

This clonotype was detected a few times. This rearrangement joins TRBV5-6 to TRBJ2-1, with 8 positions matching TRBD2. Germline CDR1 and CDR2: SGHDT and YYEEEE. The CDR3 contains 17 residues. The trim removed 0 bases at V and 0 bases at J, leaving 5 bases unmatched. Here the CDR3 DNA reads TGTGCCAGCAGCTTGGCCTATCGGGGGGGCTCCTACAATGAGCAGTTCTTC. It yields the protein CASSLAYRGGSYNEQFF.

V gene TRBV4-3 combines with J gene TRBJ1-5; D might be TRBD1 (5 bases). The germline V gene has CDR1 LGHNA and CDR2 YSLEER. Trimming stripped 3 bases from V and 7 bases from J, with 10 bases between. CDR3 length equals 13 residues. CDR3 sequence (DNA): TGCGCCAGCAGCCACGGGGGTGAACAGCCCCAGCATTTT. Translating it yields CASSHGGEQPQHF.

This sequence joins TRBV6-5 and TRBJ2-2; D is ambiguous. Germline V gene sequence: CDR1 MNHEY, CDR2 SVGAGI. CDR3 length equals 17 residues. V dropped 3 bases and J dropped 0 bases, with 14 bases sitting between them. The DNA for the CDR3 is TGTGCCAGCAGTTATTGGCCGACGTTCGCGAACACCGGGGAGCTGTTTTTT. Translating it yields CASSYWPTFANTGELFF.